One sample yielded the 20 T cell receptor beta chains listed below, sequenced in a study of cytomegalovirus exposure and HLA in healthy donors listed by TCRdb under 2017. The library was generated by the immunoSEQ multiplex PCR assay. The multiplex PCR relied on a mix of 60 forward primers for TCR Vbeta segments and 13 reverse primers for TCR Jbeta segments. TCRdb carries this immuneACCESS record with in-frame sequences only. Its versions omit some clonotypes, under half of them owing to an unresolved V gene in the studies checked, with the rest unexplained. The sample's clone listing holds approximately 190,000 clones. The ten largest clones capture approximately 6.4% of the sample. The sequenced material came from PBMCs. Receptor source: a man aged 30 to 39 in good health and CMV-seronegative.

This sequence joins TRBV19 and TRBJ2-1; TRBD2 matches 9 bases. CDR3 length: 16 residues. V lost 5 bases, J lost 6 bases, and 11 bases stayed unmatched. Germline-derived CDR1 and CDR2 are LNHDA and SQIVND (reference sequence). Here the CDR3 reads CASSSALAGMVNEQFF. Written as DNA, the CDR3 is TGTGCCAGTAGTTCGGCTCTAGCGGGAATGGTCAATGAGCAGTTCTTC.

Concerning this clone: Mismatch with germline at one junction end may stem from a read error. This CDR3 is also generated by other DNA sequences in the sample. This rearrangement joins TRBV28 to TRBJ1-1; perhaps TRBD1 as D (6 bases). The germline gives CDR1 MDHEN, CDR2 SYDVKM. CDR3 length: 15 amino acids. CDR3 sequence reads: CASNGARGGRTEAFF. CDR3 bases: TGTGCCAGCAACGGCGCACGAGGGGGTCGGACTGAAGCCTTCTTT.

The chain joins TRBV5-1 to TRBJ2-3; 8 bases are a match to TRBD2. Per germline, CDR1 SGHRS and CDR2 YFSETQ. J was trimmed by 1 base and V by 1 base; bases with no gene match: 8. This CDR3 spans 17 amino acids. CDR3 protein: CASSLTLGRGGTDTQYF. In DNA, the CDR3 is TGCGCCAGCAGCTTGACCCTCGGGCGGGGGGGCACAGATACGCAGTATTTT. Using reference TRBV5-1 and TRBJ2-3 for the parts outside the CDR3, the full variable domain is KAGVTQTPRYLIKTRGQQVTLSCSPISGHRSVSWYQQTPGQGLQFLFEYFSETQRNKGNFPGRFSGRQFSNSRSEMNVSTLELGDSALYLCASSLTLGRGGTDTQYFGPGTRLTVL.

The V call is TRBV6-5, the J call TRBJ1-6; 7 bases map to TRBD1. The CDR3 totals 15 residues. V shed 2 bases, J shed 5 bases, and the junction held 3 bases outside the gene matches. Germline V gene lookup returns CDR1 MNHEY and CDR2 SVGAGI. The CDR3 region has the DNA TGTGCCAGCAGTTACCAGGGGGGCGATAATTCACCCCTCCACTTT. It translates to CASSYQGGDNSPLHF.

The chain uses TRBV10-2 and TRBJ2-5; 9 nucleotides match TRBD1. Germline V gene data show CDR1 as WSHSY and CDR2 as SAAADI. V shed 7 bases, J shed 3 bases, and the junction held 3 bases outside the gene matches. The CDR3 spans 13 residues. CDR3 sequence: CASNRGQEETQYF. As DNA, the CDR3 is TGCGCCAGCAACAGGGGGCAAGAAGAGACCCAGTACTTC.

V is TRBV28 and J is TRBJ2-1; TRBD2 aligns across 8 bases. CDR1 and CDR2 from the germline V gene are MDHEN and SYDVKM. The V gene end was trimmed by 4 bases and the J gene end by 0 bases; junction bases not matched to a gene: 17. The CDR3 is 20 residues long. The CDR3 DNA reads as TGTGCCAGCAGTTCCGGTAAACGGCTAGCGGGCGCCAGCTCCTACAATGAGCAGTTCTTC. Translating gives CASSSGKRLAGASSYNEQFF.

V usage is TRBV14 and J usage is TRBJ1-1; 7 bases are a match to TRBD1. Germline CDR1 reads SGHDN; CDR2 reads FVKESK. The V gene end was trimmed by 0 bases and the J gene end by 3 bases; junction bases not matched to a gene: 4. The CDR3 runs to 15 residues. The CDR3 sequence: CASSQDWDSYTEAFF. CDR3 DNA: TGTGCCAGCAGCCAAGATTGGGACAGCTACACTGAAGCTTTCTTT.

The chain employs TRBV2 and TRBJ1-5; D call uncertain. The CDR3 has 15 amino acids. V gave up 2 bases and J gave up 5 bases, with 13 bases separating them. Germline V gene data show CDR1 as SNHLY and CDR2 as FYNNEI. CDR3 coding DNA: TGTGCCAGCAGTGAAAGTGGGCAGCTTTATCAGCCCCAGCATTTT. Its translation: CASSESGQLYQPQHF.

The chain links TRBV28 to TRBJ1-2; D unclear. The CDR3 runs to 14 residues. With 7 bases removed from V and 7 bases from J, the gap between germline ends came to 19 bases. Per germline, CDR1 MDHEN and CDR2 SYDVKM. The CDR3, as DNA: TGTGCCAGCATCCCCGGGGAGGGAGGGCCTGGCTACACCTTC. It yields the protein CASIPGEGGPGYTF.

This rearrangement joins TRBV29-1 to TRBJ1-2; no reliable D call. V was cut by 4 bases and J by 1 base, with 13 bases left in between. The CDR3 runs to 14 residues. Germline values: CDR1 SQVTM, CDR2 ANQGSEA. The CDR3 coding sequence is TGCAGCGTTGGGAGGCAGGAAATTAACTATGGCTACACCTTC. As protein: CSVGRQEINYGYTF. Using reference TRBV29-1 and TRBJ1-2 for the parts outside the CDR3, the full variable domain is SAVISQKPSRDICQRGTSLTIQCQVDSQVTMMFWYRQQPGQSLTLIATANQGSEATYESGFVIDKFPISRPNLTFSTLTVSNMSPEDSSIYLCSVGRQEINYGYTFGSGTRLTVV.

For the CDR3, the DNA is TGTGCCAGCAGCCAAGGGGGACAGTCTTACGAGCAGTACTTC. This gives the protein CASSQGGQSYEQYF. The V call is TRBV11-2, the J call TRBJ2-7; 7 bases agree with TRBD1. Germline CDR1 is SGHAT and CDR2 is FQNNGV. V gave up 5 bases and J gave up 4 bases; unmatched junction bases: 8. This CDR3 is 14 amino acids long.

The rearrangement uses TRBV10-3 and TRBJ2-7; TRBD2 matches 7 bases. The CDR3 runs 15 residues. Germline V lookup: CDR1 ENHRY, CDR2 SYGVKD. V shed 3 bases, J shed 2 bases, and the junction held 7 bases outside the gene matches. The CDR3 DNA is TGTGCCATCAGTGAAGGGCGGGGGTATGCCTACGAGCAGTACTTC. Its protein product is CAISEGRGYAYEQYF.

The V gene is TRBV5-6, the J gene TRBJ1-2, with TRBD1 identical over 8 bases. V shed 0 bases, J shed 8 bases, and the junction held 3 bases outside the gene matches. The CDR3 sequence is 13 residues long. Per the germline V gene, CDR1 is SGHDT and CDR2 is YYEEEE. Here the CDR3 DNA reads TGTGCCAGCAGCTTGGGGGCAGGGGGCGGCTACACCTTC. Its protein product is CASSLGAGGGYTF.

The V gene is TRBV18, the J gene TRBJ2-7; 9 bases are shared with TRBD1. Germline assignment: CDR1 KGHSH and CDR2 LQKENI. V lost 1 base to trimming and J lost 4 bases; unmatched junction nucleotides: 5. The CDR3 is 15 amino acids. The DNA for the CDR3 is TGTGCCAGCTCACCACGGGGACAGGGTACTTACGAGCAGTACTTC. Translation gives CASSPRGQGTYEQYF.

Here the CDR3 reads CASGIDRVNEKLFF. Here the CDR3 DNA reads TGTGCCAGCGGTATTGACAGGGTGAATGAAAAACTGTTTTTT. V and J are TRBV7-2 and TRBJ1-4, with TRBD1 identical over 7 bases. The V segment lost 8 bases and the J segment 5 bases; nucleotides outside the gene matches: 8. CDR3 length: 14 amino acids. Germline V gene data show CDR1 as SGHTA and CDR2 as FQGNSA.

The chain has TRBV4-2 and TRBJ2-2; 9 bases match TRBD2. The germline V gene has CDR1 LGHNA and CDR2 YNFKEQ. V trimming: 4 bases; J trimming: 3 bases; junction bases outside the gene matches: 6. The CDR3 extends over 16 amino acids. As DNA, the CDR3 is TGTGCCAGCAGCCTTAGCGGGGGATGGGACACCGGGGAGCTGTTTTTT. Translation: CASSLSGGWDTGELFF.

The chain joins TRBV30 to TRBJ2-2, with a possible D match to TRBD2 (7 bases). The CDR3 sequence is 17 residues long. Trimming removed 4 bases from V and 5 bases from J, with 23 bases in between. Germline CDR1 and CDR2: GTSNPN and SVGIG (reference sequence). The CDR3 here is CAWIGGRPWTRTGELFF. In nucleotides, the CDR3 is TGTGCCTGGATTGGGGGGCGGCCCTGGACTAGAACCGGGGAGCTGTTTTTT. Using reference TRBV30 and TRBJ2-2 for the parts outside the CDR3, the full variable domain is SQTIHQWPATLVQPVGSPLSLECTVEGTSNPNLYWYRQAAGRGLQLLFYSVGIGQISSEVPQNLSASRPQDRQFILSSKKLLLSDSGFYLCAWIGGRPWTRTGELFFGEGSRLTVL.

V and J are TRBV5-8 and TRBJ2-5, with D perhaps TRBD1 (6 bases). Trimming removed 0 bases from V and 5 bases from J, with 14 bases in between. The germline gives CDR1 SGHTS, CDR2 YDEGEE. CDR3 length: 15 amino acids. The CDR3 region has the DNA TGTGCCAGCAGCTTGGGGCGGTCAGGGGTGGAGACCCAGTACTTC. Translation: CASSLGRSGVETQYF.

The chain joins TRBV7-6 to TRBJ2-5; D gene uncertain. The CDR3 spans 13 residues. Per germline, CDR1 SGHVS and CDR2 FNYEAQ. V dropped 0 bases and J dropped 4 bases, with 6 bases sitting between them. DNA of the CDR3: TGTGCCAGCAGCTTAGCCTCGCGAGAGACCCAGTACTTC. Encoded protein: CASSLASRETQYF.

The V gene is TRBV9, the J gene TRBJ2-2, with TRBD2 matching over 7 bases. In germline, CDR1 is SGDLS, CDR2 YYNGEE. V lost 3 bases and J lost 4; bases outside the gene matches: 12. The CDR3 spans 17 residues. The CDR3 nucleotides read TGTGCCAGCAGCGCGCCTTCGGGGCGGGAGAGCACCGGGGAGCTGTTTTTT. It translates to CASSAPSGRESTGELFF.